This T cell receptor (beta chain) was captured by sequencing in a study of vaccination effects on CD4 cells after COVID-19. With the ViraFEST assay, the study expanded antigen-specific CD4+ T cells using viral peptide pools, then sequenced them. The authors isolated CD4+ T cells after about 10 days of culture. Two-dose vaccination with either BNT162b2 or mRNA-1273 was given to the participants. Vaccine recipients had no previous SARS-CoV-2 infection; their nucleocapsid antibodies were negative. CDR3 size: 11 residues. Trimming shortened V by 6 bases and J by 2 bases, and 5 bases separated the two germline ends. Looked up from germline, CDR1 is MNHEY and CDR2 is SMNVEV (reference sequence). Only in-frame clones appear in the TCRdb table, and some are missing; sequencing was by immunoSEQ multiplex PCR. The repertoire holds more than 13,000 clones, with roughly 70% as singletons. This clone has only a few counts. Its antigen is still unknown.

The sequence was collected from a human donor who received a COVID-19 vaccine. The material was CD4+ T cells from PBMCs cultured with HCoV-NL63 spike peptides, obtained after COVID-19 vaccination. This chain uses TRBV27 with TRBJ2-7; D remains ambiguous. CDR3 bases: TGTGCCAGCAGCCTCACCTACGAGCAGTACTTC. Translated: CASSLTYEQYF.